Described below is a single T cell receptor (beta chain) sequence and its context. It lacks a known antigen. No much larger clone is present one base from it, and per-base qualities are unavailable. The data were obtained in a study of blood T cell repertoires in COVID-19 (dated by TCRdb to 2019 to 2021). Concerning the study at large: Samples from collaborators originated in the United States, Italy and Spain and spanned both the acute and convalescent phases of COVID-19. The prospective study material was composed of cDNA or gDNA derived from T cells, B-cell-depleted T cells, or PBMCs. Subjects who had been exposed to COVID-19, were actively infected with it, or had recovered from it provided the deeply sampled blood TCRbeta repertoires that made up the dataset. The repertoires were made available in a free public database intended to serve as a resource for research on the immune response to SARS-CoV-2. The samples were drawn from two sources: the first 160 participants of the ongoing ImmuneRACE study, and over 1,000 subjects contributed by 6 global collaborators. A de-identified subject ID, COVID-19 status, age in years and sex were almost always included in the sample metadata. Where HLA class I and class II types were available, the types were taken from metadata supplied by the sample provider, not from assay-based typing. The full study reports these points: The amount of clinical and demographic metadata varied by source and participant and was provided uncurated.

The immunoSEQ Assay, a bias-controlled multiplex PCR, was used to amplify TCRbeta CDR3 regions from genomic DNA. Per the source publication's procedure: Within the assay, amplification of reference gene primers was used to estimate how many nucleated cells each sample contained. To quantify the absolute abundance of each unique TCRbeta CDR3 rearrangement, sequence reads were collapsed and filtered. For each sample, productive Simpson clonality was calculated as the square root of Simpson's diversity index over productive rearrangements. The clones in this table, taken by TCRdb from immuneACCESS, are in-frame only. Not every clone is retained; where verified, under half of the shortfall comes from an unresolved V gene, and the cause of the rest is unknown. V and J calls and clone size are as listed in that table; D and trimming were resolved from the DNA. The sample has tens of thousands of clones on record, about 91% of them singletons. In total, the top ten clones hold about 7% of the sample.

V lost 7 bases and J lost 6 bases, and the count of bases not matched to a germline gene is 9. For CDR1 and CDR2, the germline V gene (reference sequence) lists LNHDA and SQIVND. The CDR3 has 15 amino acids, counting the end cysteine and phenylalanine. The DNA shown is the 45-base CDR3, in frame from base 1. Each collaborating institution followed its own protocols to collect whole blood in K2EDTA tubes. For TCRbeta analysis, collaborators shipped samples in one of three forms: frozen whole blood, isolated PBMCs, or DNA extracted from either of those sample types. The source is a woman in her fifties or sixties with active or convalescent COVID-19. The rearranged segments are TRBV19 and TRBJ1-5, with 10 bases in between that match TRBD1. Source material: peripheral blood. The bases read TGTGCCAGTACCACGACAGGGGGCGGACGTCAGCCCCAGCATTTT. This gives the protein CASTTTGGGRQPQHF.